Shown below are 7 T cell receptor beta chains from a single sample sequenced in a study of control samples from healthy donors and cancer patients. Profiled with immunoSEQ multiplex PCR; TCRdb holds only in-frame clones, not every one. This sample yields roughly 200,000 clones, of which roughly 93% are seen a single time; over 1.3% belongs to the top ten. Source material: blood. Receptors originate from a man between 18 and 29 years old in good health.

The gene calls are TRBV4-1 and TRBJ2-7, with 7 bases aligning to TRBD1. After removal of 7 bases from V and 5 bases from J, the junction contained 14 bases not matched to a gene. The CDR3 extends over 15 amino acids. Germline V gene lookup returns CDR1 MGHRA and CDR2 YSYEKL. The DNA of the CDR3 is TGCGCCAGCAACTCCGGACAGGCTGCGTCGGACGAGCAGTACTTC. Its protein product is CASNSGQAASDEQYF.

This chain uses TRBV6-6 with TRBJ1-2; 9 bases fit TRBD1. The J segment lost 6 bases and the V segment lost 6 bases, leaving 11 bases of the junction unmatched. In germline, CDR1 is MNHNY, CDR2 SVGAGI (reference sequence). The CDR3 consists of 15 residues. This CDR3 reads CASRKEPWTGDGYTF. CDR3 in DNA: TGTGCCAGCAGGAAAGAACCGTGGACAGGGGATGGCTACACCTTC.

The chain has TRBV5-4 and TRBJ2-2, with unresolved D. The germline V gene has CDR1 SGHNT and CDR2 YYREEE (reference sequence). V lost 1 base and J 6 bases, leaving 1 base between the germline ends. The CDR3 consists of 11 residues. The CDR3 is CASSLSGELFF. The DNA for the CDR3 is TGTGCCAGCAGCTTGTCCGGGGAGCTGTTTTTT.

The chain recombines TRBV2 with TRBJ2-5; perhaps TRBD2 as D (6 bases). This CDR3 has 12 amino acids. CDR1 is SNHLY, CDR2 FYNNEI, per germline. V gave up 8 bases and J gave up 5 bases, with 12 bases separating them. CDR3 protein: CASERVGETQYF. The CDR3 coding sequence is TGTGCCAGCGAGCGGGTTGGGGAGACCCAGTACTTC. Full variable domain (rest looked up from reference TRBV2 and TRBJ2-5): EPEVTQTPSHQVTQMGQEVILRCVPISNHLYFYWYRQILGQKVEFLVSFYNNEISEKSEIFDDQFSVERPDGSNFTLKIRSTKLEDSAMYFCASERVGETQYFGPGTRLLVL.

The CDR3 DNA reads as TGTGCCAGCAGTTTTGGAGCGGGGGGCTCTGGGGCCAACGTCCTGACTTTC. The encoded protein is CASSFGAGGSGANVLTF. The chain is built from TRBV28 and TRBJ2-6; 9 bases line up with TRBD2. The junction had 3 bases not matched to a gene; V was cut back by 3 bases and J by 0 bases. Germline assignment: CDR1 MDHEN and CDR2 SYDVKM. This CDR3 spans 17 amino acids.

The chain combines TRBV4-1 with TRBJ1-4; no clear D. Trimming cost V 3 bases and J 12 bases, with 14 bases left between them. This CDR3 is 13 amino acids long. Per germline, CDR1 MGHRA and CDR2 YSYEKL. This CDR3 reads CASSQSGLAELFF. CDR3 in DNA: TGCGCCAGCAGCCAGAGCGGCCTCGCGGAACTGTTTTTT.

The table lists this clone with a count of one. The J gene is TRBJ2-7, the V gene TRBV6-5; D possibly matches TRBD1 or TRBD2 (5 bases each). V lost 2 bases, J lost 4 bases, and 15 bases lay in between. The CDR3 length is 15 residues. Germline lookup yields CDR1 MNHEY and CDR2 SVGAGI. CDR3 in amino acids: CASSYLSGTGYEQYF. CDR3 nucleotide sequence: TGTGCCAGCAGTTACCTCTCAGGGACGGGGTACGAGCAGTACTTC.